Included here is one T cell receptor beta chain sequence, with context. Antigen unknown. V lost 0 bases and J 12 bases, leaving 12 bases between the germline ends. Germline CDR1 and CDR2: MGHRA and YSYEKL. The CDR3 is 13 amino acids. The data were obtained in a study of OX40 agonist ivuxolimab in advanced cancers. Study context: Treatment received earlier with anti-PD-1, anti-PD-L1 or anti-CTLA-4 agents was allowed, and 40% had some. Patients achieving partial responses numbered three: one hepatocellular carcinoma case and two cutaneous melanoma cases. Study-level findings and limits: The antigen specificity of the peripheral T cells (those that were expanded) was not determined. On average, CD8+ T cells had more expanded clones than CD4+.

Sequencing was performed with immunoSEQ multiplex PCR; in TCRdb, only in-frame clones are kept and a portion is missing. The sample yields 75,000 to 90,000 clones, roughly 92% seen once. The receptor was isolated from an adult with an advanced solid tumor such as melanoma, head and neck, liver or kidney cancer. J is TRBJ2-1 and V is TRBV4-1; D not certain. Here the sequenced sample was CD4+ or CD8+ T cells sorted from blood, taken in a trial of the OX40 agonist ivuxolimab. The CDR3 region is CASSQDGIKRQFF. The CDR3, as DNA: TGCGCCAGCAGCCAAGATGGGATTAAGCGGCAGTTCTTC.